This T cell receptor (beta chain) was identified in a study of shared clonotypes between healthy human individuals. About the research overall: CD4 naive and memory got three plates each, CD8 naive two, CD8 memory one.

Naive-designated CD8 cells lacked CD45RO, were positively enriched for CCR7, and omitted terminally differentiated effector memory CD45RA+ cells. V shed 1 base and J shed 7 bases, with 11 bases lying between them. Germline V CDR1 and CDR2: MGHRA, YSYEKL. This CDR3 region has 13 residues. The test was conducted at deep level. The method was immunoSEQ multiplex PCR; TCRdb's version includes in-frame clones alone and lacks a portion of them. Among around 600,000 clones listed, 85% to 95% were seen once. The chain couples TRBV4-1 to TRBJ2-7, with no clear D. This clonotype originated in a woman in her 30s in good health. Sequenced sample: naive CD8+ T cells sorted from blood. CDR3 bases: TGCGCCAGCAGCCAAGGGACGCACCTAGAGCAGTACTTC. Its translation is CASSQGTHLEQYF.